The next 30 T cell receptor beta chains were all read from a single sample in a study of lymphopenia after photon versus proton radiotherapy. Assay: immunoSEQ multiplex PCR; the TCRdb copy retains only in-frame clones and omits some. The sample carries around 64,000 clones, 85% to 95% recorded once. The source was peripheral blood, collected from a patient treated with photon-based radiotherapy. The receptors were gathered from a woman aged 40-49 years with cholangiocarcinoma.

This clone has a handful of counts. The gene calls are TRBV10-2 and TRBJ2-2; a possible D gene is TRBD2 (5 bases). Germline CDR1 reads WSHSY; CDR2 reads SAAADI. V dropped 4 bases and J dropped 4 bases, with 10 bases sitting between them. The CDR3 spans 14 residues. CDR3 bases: TGCGCCAGCAGTGGGACTGCGACCACCGGGGAGCTGTTTTTT. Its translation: CASSGTATTGELFF.

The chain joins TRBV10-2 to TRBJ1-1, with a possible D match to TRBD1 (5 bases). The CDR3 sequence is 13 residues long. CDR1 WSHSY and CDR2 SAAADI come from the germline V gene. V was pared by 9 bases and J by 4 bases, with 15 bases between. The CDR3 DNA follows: TGCGCCAGTAGGCAGGGAGCTGGCACTGAAGCTTTCTTT. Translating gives CASRQGAGTEAFF.

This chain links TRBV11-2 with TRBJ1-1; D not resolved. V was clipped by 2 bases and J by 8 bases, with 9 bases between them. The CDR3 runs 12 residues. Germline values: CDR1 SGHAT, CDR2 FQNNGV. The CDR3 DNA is TGTGCCAGCAGCTTAACGTTCCGGGAAGCTTTCTTT. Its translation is CASSLTFREAFF.

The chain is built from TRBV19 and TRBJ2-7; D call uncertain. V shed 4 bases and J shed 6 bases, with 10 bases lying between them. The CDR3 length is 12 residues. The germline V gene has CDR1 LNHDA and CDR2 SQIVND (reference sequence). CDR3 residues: CASSKTAGEQYF. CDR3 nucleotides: TGTGCCAGTAGTAAGACCGCAGGCGAGCAGTACTTC.

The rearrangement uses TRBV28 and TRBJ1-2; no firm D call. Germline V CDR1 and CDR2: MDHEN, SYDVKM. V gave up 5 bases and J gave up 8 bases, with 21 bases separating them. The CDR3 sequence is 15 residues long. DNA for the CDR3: TGTGCCAGCAGTGAGGGCATGCTAGCCCGGGGAGGCTACACCTTC. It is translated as CASSEGMLARGGYTF.

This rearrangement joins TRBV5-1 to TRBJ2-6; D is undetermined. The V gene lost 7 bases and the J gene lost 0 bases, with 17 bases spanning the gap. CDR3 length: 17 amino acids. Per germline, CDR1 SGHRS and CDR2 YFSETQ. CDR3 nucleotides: TGCGCCAGCTCGCACGCAACAGCGAGCTCTGGGGCCAACGTCCTGACTTTC. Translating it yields CASSHATASSGANVLTF.

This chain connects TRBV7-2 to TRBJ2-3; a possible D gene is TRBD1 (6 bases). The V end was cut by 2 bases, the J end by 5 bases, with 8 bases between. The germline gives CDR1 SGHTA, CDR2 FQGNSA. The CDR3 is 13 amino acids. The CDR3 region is CASSLQGQDTQYF. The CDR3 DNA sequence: TGTGCCAGCAGCTTACAGGGGCAAGATACGCAGTATTTT.

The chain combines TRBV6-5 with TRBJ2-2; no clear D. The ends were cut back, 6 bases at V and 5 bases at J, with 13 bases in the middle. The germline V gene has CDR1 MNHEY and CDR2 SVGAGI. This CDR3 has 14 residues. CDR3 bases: TGTGCCAGCAGAGGCCGAACCCAAACCGGGGAGCTGTTTTTT. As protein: CASRGRTQTGELFF.

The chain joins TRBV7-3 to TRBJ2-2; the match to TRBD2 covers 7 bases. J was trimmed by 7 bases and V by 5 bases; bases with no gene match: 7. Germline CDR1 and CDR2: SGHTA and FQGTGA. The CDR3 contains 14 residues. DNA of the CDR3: TGTGCCAGCAGCCGGCGGGAGCGGCACGGGGAGCTGTTTTTT. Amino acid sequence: CASSRRERHGELFF.

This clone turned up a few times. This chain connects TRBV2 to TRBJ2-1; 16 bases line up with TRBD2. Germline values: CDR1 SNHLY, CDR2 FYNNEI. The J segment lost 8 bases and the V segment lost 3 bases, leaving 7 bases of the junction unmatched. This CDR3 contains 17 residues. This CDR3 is CASSEGTSGRAVDEQFF. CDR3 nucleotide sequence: TGTGCCAGCAGTGAGGGGACTAGCGGGAGGGCAGTAGATGAGCAGTTCTTC.

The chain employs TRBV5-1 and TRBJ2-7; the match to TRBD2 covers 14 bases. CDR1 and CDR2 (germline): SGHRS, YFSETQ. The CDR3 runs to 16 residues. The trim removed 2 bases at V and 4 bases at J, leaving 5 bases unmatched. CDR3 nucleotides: TGCGCCAGCAGCTTCGGACTAGCGGGGGGCGTATACGAGCAGTACTTC. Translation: CASSFGLAGGVYEQYF.

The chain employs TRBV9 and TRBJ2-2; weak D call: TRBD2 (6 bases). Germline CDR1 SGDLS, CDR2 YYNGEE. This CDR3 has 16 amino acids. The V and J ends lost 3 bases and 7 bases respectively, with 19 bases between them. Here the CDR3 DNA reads TGTGCCAGCAGCGCTTCAGGAGGGGCAGGCGTCGGGGAGCTGTTTTTT. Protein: CASSASGGAGVGELFF.

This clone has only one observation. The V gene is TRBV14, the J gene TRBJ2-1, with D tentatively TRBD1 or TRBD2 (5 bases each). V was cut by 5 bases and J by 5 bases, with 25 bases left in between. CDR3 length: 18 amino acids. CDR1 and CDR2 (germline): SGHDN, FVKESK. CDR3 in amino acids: CASSSWGTGTQNNNEQFF. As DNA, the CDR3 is TGTGCCAGCAGCTCCTGGGGGACCGGGACCCAAAATAACAATGAGCAGTTCTTC.

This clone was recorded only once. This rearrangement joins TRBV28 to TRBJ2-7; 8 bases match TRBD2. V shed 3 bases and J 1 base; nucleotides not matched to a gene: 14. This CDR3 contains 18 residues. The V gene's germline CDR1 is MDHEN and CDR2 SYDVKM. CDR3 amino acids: CASSFSHSSAGGSYEQYF. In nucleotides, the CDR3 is TGTGCCAGCAGTTTCTCTCATTCCTCGGCGGGAGGATCCTACGAGCAGTACTTC.

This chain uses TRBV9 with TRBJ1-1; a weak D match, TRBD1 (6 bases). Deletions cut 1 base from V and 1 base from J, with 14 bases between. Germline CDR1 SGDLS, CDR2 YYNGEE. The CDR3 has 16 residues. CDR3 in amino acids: CASSVYLDRQNTEAFF. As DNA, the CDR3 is TGTGCCAGCAGCGTATATCTGGACAGACAGAACACTGAAGCTTTCTTT.

The CDR3 spells CASTGPGQVNTEAFF. In nucleotides, the CDR3 is TGTGCCAGCACGGGCCCGGGACAGGTCAACACTGAAGCTTTCTTT. V is TRBV19 and J is TRBJ1-1; 8 nucleotides match TRBD1. The CDR3 consists of 15 residues. Unmatched junction bases numbered 11, after V lost 9 bases and J lost 2 bases. Germline CDR1 and CDR2: LNHDA and SQIVND (reference sequence).

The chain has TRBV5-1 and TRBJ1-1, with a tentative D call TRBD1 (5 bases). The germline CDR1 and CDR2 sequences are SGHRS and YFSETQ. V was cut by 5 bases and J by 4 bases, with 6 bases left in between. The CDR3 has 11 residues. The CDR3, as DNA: TGCGCCAGCAGGGGGGGCACTGAAGCTTTCTTT. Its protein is CASRGGTEAFF.

CDR3 bases: TGCGCCAGCAGCTGGGGAAAAGGGGCCACTGAAGCTTTCTTT. It codes for CASSWGKGATEAFF. The rearrangement joins TRBV5-1 to TRBJ1-1, with a weak D call TRBD1 (5 bases). Germline CDR1 and CDR2: SGHRS and YFSETQ. V was clipped by 3 bases and J by 4 bases, with 13 bases between them. The CDR3 sequence is 14 residues long.

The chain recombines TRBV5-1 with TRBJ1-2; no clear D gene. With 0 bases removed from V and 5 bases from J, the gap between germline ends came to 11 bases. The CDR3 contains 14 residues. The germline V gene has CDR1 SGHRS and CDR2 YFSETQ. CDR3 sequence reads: CASSLVDGTYGYTF. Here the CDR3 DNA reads TGCGCCAGCAGCTTGGTTGACGGAACTTATGGCTACACCTTC.

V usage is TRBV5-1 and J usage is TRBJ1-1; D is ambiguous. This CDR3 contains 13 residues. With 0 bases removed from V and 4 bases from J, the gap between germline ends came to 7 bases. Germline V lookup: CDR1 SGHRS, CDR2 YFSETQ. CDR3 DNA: TGCGCCAGCAGCTTGGTAGGAGTCACTGAAGCTTTCTTT. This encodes CASSLVGVTEAFF.

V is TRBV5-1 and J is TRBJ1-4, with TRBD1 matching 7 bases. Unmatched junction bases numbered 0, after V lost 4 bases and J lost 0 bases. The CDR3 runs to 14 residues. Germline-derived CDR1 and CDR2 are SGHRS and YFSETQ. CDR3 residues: CASSTGATNEKLFF. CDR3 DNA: TGCGCCAGCAGCACAGGGGCAACTAATGAAAAACTGTTTTTT.

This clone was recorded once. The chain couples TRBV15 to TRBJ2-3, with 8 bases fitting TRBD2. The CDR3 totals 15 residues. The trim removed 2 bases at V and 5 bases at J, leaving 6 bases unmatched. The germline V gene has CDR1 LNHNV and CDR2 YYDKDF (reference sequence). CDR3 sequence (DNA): TGTGCCACCAGCAGACGGGGGGGGGCCCAAGATACGCAGTATTTT. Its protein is CATSRRGGAQDTQYF.

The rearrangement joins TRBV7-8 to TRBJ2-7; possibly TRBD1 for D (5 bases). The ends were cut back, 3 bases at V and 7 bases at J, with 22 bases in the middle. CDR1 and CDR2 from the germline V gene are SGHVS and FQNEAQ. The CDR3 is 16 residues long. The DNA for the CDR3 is TGTGCCAGCAGCTTGGAGTCAGGGCCCCTAACGCAGGAGCAGTACTTC. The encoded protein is CASSLESGPLTQEQYF.

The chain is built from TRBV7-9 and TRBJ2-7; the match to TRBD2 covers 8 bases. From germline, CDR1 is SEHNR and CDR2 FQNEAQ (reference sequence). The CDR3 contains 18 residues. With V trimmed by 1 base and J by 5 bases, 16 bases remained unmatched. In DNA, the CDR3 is TGTGCCAGCAGCTTAGATCTTAGCGGGACCAGCCAGGGAAACGAGCAGTACTTC. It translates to CASSLDLSGTSQGNEQYF.

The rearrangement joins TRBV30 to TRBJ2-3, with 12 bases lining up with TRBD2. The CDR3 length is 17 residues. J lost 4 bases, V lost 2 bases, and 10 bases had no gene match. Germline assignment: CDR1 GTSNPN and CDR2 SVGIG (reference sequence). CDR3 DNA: TGTGCCTGGAGTATCAGACTAGCGGGAGTCATAGCAGATACGCAGTATTTT. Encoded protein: CAWSIRLAGVIADTQYF.

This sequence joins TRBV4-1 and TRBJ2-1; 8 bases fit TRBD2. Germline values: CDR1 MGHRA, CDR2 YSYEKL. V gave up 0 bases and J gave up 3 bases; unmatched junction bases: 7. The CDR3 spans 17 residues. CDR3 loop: CASSQDRLGLGYNEQFF. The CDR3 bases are TGCGCCAGCAGCCAAGATCGTTTGGGACTAGGCTACAATGAGCAGTTCTTC.

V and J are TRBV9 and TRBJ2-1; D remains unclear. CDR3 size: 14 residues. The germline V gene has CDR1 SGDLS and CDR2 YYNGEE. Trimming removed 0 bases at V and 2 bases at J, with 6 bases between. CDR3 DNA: TGTGCCAGCAGCGTAGAAGGGACCTACAATGAGCAGTTCTTC. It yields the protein CASSVEGTYNEQFF. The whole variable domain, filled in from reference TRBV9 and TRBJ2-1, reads DSGVTQTPKHLITATGQRVTLRCSPRSGDLSVYWYQQSLDQGLQFLIQYYNGEERAKGNILERFSAQQFPDLHSELNLSSLELGDSALYFCASSVEGTYNEQFFGPGTRLTVL.

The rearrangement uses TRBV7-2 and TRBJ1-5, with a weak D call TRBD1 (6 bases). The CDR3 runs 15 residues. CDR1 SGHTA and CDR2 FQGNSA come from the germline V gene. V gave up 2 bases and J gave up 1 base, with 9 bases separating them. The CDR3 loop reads CASSLRGTSNQPQHF. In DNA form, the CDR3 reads TGTGCCAGCAGCTTAAGGGGGACGAGCAATCAGCCCCAGCATTTT.

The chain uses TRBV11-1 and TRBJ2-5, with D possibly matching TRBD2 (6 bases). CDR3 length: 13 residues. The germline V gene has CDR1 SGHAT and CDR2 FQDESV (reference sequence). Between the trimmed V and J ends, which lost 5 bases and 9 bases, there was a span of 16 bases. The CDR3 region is CASSPRGFLPQYF. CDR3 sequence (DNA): TGTGCCAGCAGCCCTCGGGGGTTTCTACCCCAGTACTTC.

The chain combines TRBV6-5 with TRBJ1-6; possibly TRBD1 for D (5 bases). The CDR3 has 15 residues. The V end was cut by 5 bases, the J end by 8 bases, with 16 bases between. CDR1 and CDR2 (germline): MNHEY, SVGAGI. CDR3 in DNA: TGTGCCAGCAGTATGCTCTCTCTCAGGGATTCACCCCTCCACTTT. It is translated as CASSMLSLRDSPLHF.